This record concerns one TCR beta chain sequence. Its antigen is undetermined. This sample was taken from a study of EBV T-cell therapy then PD-1 blockade in nasopharyngeal carcinoma. TCRdb's table, derived via immunoSEQ multiplex PCR, lists solely in-frame clones and lacks some. Here the sample spans 24,000 or so clones, nearly 85% being singletons. Treatment given: AdE1-LMPpoly-expanded autologous EBV-specific T-cell therapy followed by anti-PD-1 nivolumab. CDR1 is LNHDA and CDR2 is SQIVND in the germline V gene (reference sequence). V was shortened by 2 bases and J by 4 bases, with 20 bases between the two germline ends. The CDR3 runs 17 residues.

The clonotype comes from a man aged 35 to 55 with nasopharyngeal carcinoma. The sequenced sample was CD8+ T cells from blood, obtained at roughly day 60 from a patient whose treatment included autologous EBV-specific T cells and nivolumab. V and J are TRBV19 and TRBJ2-5, with D unclear. The CDR3 protein is CASSIPRHMGSGETQYF. The CDR3 nucleotides read TGTGCCAGTAGTATACCACGACATATGGGGTCGGGAGAGACCCAGTACTTC.